Listed below are T cell receptor beta chains from one sample, sequenced in a study of human T cells and chemical hapten exposure. TCRdb reprocessed the RACE reads with MiXCR, giving one entry per CDR3 protein. Found here are approximately 79,000 distinct CDR3 sequences, over 8.5% of them singletons; the top ten hold more than 1.5%. The sequenced sample consisted of whole blood. These TCRs come from a male donor in good health. Some clones in this sample may be carry-over from other donors' samples. Each CDR3 is given with its conserved first and last residue. Each record gives: J gene, D gene, V gene, CDR3 protein. D genes are given only for firm matches.

>TRBJ1-5|-|TRBV3-1
CASSPQGGQPQHF
>TRBJ2-7|TRBD1|TRBV15
CATSTLGQGGYEQYF
>TRBJ1-3|-|TRBV5-1
CASSLAGRGNTIYF
>TRBJ2-3|-|TRBV7-6
CASSLKSVGKPSTDTQYF
>TRBJ2-7|TRBD2|TRBV20-1
CSASYAGEPYEQYF
>TRBJ2-1|TRBD2|TRBV12-5
CASGLGLAGDNEQFF
>TRBJ2-7|TRBD2|TRBV7-9
CASSYPLAGVSYEQYF
>TRBJ2-1|-|TRBV27
CASSLTSRDEQFF
>TRBJ1-5|-|TRBV4-2
CASSQGGQPQHF
>TRBJ2-3|-|TRBV7-6
CASSPQRTDTQYF
>TRBJ2-6|-|TRBV9
CASSVSAVTGANVLTF
>TRBJ2-7|-|TRBV7-6
CASSFTGREQYF
>TRBJ2-3|TRBD2|TRBV7-7
CASSFLPGLAADTQYF
>TRBJ2-1|-|TRBV6-5
CASSPQGYNEQFF
>TRBJ1-5|-|TRBV27
CASSIREFSNQPQHF
>TRBJ2-7|-|TRBV6-5
CASSYGQRAYEQYF
>TRBJ2-7|-|TRBV3-1
CASSQVMSVYEQYF
>TRBJ1-1|-|TRBV29-1
CSVEGLDTEAFF
>TRBJ2-3|TRBD2|TRBV20-1
CSAYSGSGDTQYF
>TRBJ1-1|-|TRBV9
CASSVVTDTEAFF
>TRBJ1-5|-|TRBV12-3/TRBV12-4
CASSFLLSSHQPQHF
>TRBJ1-6|-|TRBV7-9
CASSLNSPPLHF
>TRBJ2-3|-|TRBV11-2
CASSLGLTDTQYF
>TRBJ2-1|-|TRBV6-1
CASSGVDPQFGEQFF
>TRBJ1-5|-|TRBV20-1
CSARRGGDQPQHF
>TRBJ2-3|-|TRBV7-6
CASSGAGTQSSTDTQYF
>TRBJ1-2|-|TRBV20-1
CSARRSPINYGYTF
>TRBJ2-1|-|TRBV6-2/TRBV6-3
CASTLRVTHTSQGNEQFF
>TRBJ1-1|-|TRBV5-1
CASSGGRPTEAFF
>TRBJ2-3|TRBD2|TRBV7-2
CASSHALAGKGTDTQYF
>TRBJ2-3|TRBD2|TRBV30
CAWSVGASGRSTDTQYF
>TRBJ1-1|-|TRBV6-2/TRBV6-3
CASSYSRQPNTEAFF
>TRBJ2-3|TRBD2|TRBV5-1
CASSWGLAGGSTDTQYF
>TRBJ2-1|-|TRBV12-3/TRBV12-4
CASSLSAFNEQFF
>TRBJ2-4|TRBD1|TRBV5-6
CASSRQGAGVDIQYF
>TRBJ2-1|-|TRBV28
CASGRGLSYNEQFF
>TRBJ1-5|-|TRBV10-3
CAISESLGDQPQHF
>TRBJ2-3|-|TRBV27
CASRRRDLDTQYF
>TRBJ1-5|-|TRBV20-1
CSARDFRGGGNQPQHF
>TRBJ2-2|TRBD1|TRBV27
CASSLAPGQGTGELFF
>TRBJ2-2|TRBD2|TRBV24-1
CATSDSGLGLNTGELFF
>TRBJ2-4|-|TRBV11-2
CASSFTGTAKNIQYF
>TRBJ2-1|-|TRBV9
CASSVGNGVELVDEQFF
>TRBJ2-7|-|TRBV25-1
CASSVGRYEQYF
>TRBJ1-1|-|TRBV2
CASSEAMWVFF
>TRBJ2-1|-|TRBV29-1
CSVDSQGLTHNEQFF